A single sample gave rise to the 20 T cell receptor beta chains below, sequenced in a study of human T cells and chemical hapten exposure. TCRdb itself ran the RACE reads through MiXCR, one entry per CDR3 protein. This table has around 380,000 distinct CDR3 sequences, over 5% appearing once. The time point here: pre-sensitization, week 0. Treatment given: therapeutic diphenylcyclopropenone sensitization with weekly scalp DPC. This sample comprised whole blood, obtained in connection with sensitization to the hapten diphenylcyclopropenone (DPC). These TCRs come from a woman between 18 and 29 years old with alopecia areata. Some clones in this sample may be carry-over from other donors' samples.

A remark on this clonotype: A much larger clone differs by one base, so this may be a read error. The chain is built from TRBV6-5 and TRBJ1-5; no clear D gene. The germline gives CDR1 MNHEY, CDR2 SVGAGI. The CDR3 length is 13 residues. Between the trimmed V and J ends, which lost 0 bases and 6 bases, there was a span of 6 bases. CDR3 loop: CASSYSYSQPQHF. CDR3 coding DNA: TGTGCCAGCAGTTACTCGTACAGTCAGCCCCAGCATTTT.

The chain combines TRBV28 with TRBJ1-1; no reliable D call. The CDR3 has 12 amino acids. V was shortened by 6 bases and J by 7 bases, with 12 bases between the two germline ends. The germline V gene encodes CDR1 MDHEN and CDR2 SYDVKM. The CDR3: CASSPRPDEAFF. The CDR3 region has the DNA TGTGCCAGCAGCCCCAGGCCAGATGAAGCTTTCTTT.

This clonotype was counted ten times or more. The chain employs TRBV5-1 and TRBJ2-1; 10 nucleotides line up with TRBD2. The CDR3 loop spans 15 amino acids. Germline V lookup: CDR1 SGHRS, CDR2 YFSETQ. Losses at the gene ends were 0 bases for V and 12 bases for J; bases not matched to a gene: 9. The CDR3 DNA is TGCGCCAGCAGCTTGGTTCTAGCGGGGGAGGGGCCGCAGTTCTTC. It is translated as CASSLVLAGEGPQFF.

The chain employs TRBV12-3 or TRBV12-4 and TRBJ1-2, with a possible D match to TRBD1 (6 bases). The CDR3 is 14 amino acids. Trimming took off 3 bases at V and 6 bases at J, with 14 bases between the two ends. The CDR3 region has the DNA TGTGCCAGCAGTTTCTTCCAGGGGATGGATGGCTACACCTTC. It encodes CASSFFQGMDGYTF.

This clonotype was recorded a few times. The chain recombines TRBV4-3 with TRBJ2-1; a weak D match, TRBD2 (6 bases). Germline-derived CDR1 and CDR2 are LGHNA and YSLEER. The CDR3 is made up of 18 amino acids. V lost 0 bases to trimming and J lost 3 bases, with 18 bases between them. The CDR3 loop is CASSQDTQTRGYYNEQFF. The CDR3 DNA follows: TGCGCCAGCAGCCAAGATACCCAGACTAGAGGGTACTACAATGAGCAGTTCTTC.

The chain has TRBV7-6 and TRBJ2-7, with a tentative D call TRBD2 (5 bases). Germline loops: CDR1 SGHVS, CDR2 FNYEAQ. The ends were cut back, 7 bases at V and 7 bases at J, with 17 bases in the middle. CDR3 size: 13 residues. The CDR3 sequence: CASKSARGPEQYF. For the CDR3, the DNA is TGTGCCAGCAAGTCGGCCCGCGGGCCGGAGCAGTACTTC.

Many counts were recorded for this clonotype. The chain links TRBV6-1 to TRBJ1-3, with unresolved D. CDR3 size: 12 residues. Germline V gene data show CDR1 as MNHNS and CDR2 as SASEGT. Trimming shortened V by 4 bases and J by 0 bases, and 1 base separated the two germline ends. Here the CDR3 DNA reads TGTGCCAGCAGTGTCTCTGGAAACACCATATATTTT. As protein: CASSVSGNTIYF.

In its sample, this clonotype was seen many times. V is TRBV12-3 or TRBV12-4 and J is TRBJ2-3; 7 nucleotides line up with TRBD2. Unmatched junction bases numbered 4, after V lost 2 bases and J lost 5 bases. The CDR3 is 14 residues long. CDR3 loop: CASSLTGGGDTQYF. Written as DNA, the CDR3 is TGTGCCAGCAGTTTAACTGGCGGGGGAGATACGCAGTATTTT.

The sample holds a few counts of this clonotype. The J gene is TRBJ1-1, the V gene TRBV14, with 7 bases matching TRBD1. V shed 5 bases and J 1 base; nucleotides not matched to a gene: 13. The CDR3 loop spans 17 amino acids. Germline V gene sequence: CDR1 SGHDN, CDR2 FVKESK. DNA for the CDR3: TGTGCCAGCAGCGGGGGACAGCCCTTCGCGCAGAACACTGAAGCTTTCTTT. This sequence encodes CASSGGQPFAQNTEAFF.

The CDR3 region is CASSQEGRTGGVNYGYTF. Here the CDR3 DNA reads TGTGCCAGCAGCCAAGAAGGGCGGACAGGGGGAGTGAACTATGGCTACACCTTC. The J gene is TRBJ1-2, the V gene TRBV3-1; TRBD1 matches at 10 bases. With 0 bases clipped from V and 2 bases from J, the junction kept 9 bases outside the gene matches. The germline gives CDR1 LGHDT, CDR2 YNNKEL (reference sequence). The length of the CDR3 is 18 residues.

This clonotype was picked up a small number of times. Because it lacks the conserved phenylalanine or tryptophan at the end, this CDR3 is likely a read error. The DNA is left out, because the CDR3 cannot be placed on it with certainty; the CDR3 is given as TCRdb lists it. The V call is TRBV7-9, the J call TRBJ2-7; the table's D call TRBD1 went unverified against the DNA. Germline V gives CDR1 SEHNR, CDR2 FQNEAQ (reference sequence). The CDR3 numbers 12 amino acids, ends counted. The CDR3 protein is CASSYRTGVGIL.

This clonotype was observed many times. The chain employs TRBV6-2 or TRBV6-3 and TRBJ2-1; D is ambiguous. The ends were cut back, 0 bases at V and 10 bases at J, with 7 bases in the middle. Germline CDR1 and CDR2: MNHEY and SVGEGT. The CDR3 has 12 amino acids. This chain's CDR3 is CASSYSGREQFF. CDR3 DNA: TGTGCCAGCAGTTACTCAGGACGGGAGCAGTTCTTC.

In this sample, this clonotype turned up many times. The chain is built from TRBV5-1 and TRBJ2-7; D assignment may be TRBD1 or TRBD2 (5 bases each). The length of the CDR3 is 15 residues. V gave up 2 bases and J gave up 3 bases, with 15 bases separating them. CDR1 and CDR2 (germline): SGHRS, YFSETQ. The CDR3 sequence: CASSFTGGSSYEQYF. The CDR3 nucleotides read TGCGCCAGCAGCTTCACAGGAGGAAGTAGCTACGAGCAGTACTTC.

This rearrangement joins TRBV5-1 to TRBJ1-5, with D uncertain. The V gene lost 0 bases and the J gene lost 0 bases, with 10 bases spanning the gap. This CDR3 comprises 16 residues. Germline V lookup: CDR1 SGHRS, CDR2 YFSETQ. Here the CDR3 DNA reads TGCGCCAGCAGCTTGGAAGGGCCGTATAGCAATCAGCCCCAGCATTTT. This gives the protein CASSLEGPYSNQPQHF.

This clonotype was counted ten times or more. As DNA, the CDR3 is TGCAGTGCTAGCCCTGCTAGCGGCACAGATACGCAGTATTTT. Protein product: CSASPASGTDTQYF. The chain links TRBV20-1 to TRBJ2-3, with D possibly being TRBD2 (6 bases). Trimming cost V 3 bases and J 1 base, with 11 bases left between them. The CDR3 is 14 residues long. Per germline, CDR1 DFQATT and CDR2 SNEGSKA (reference sequence).

On this clonotype itself: A read error may account for a junction end that differs from germline. The CDR3: CASSPGTGYSWDTEALF. The CDR3 DNA reads as TGTGCCAGCAGCCCGGGGACAGGGTATAGTTGGGACACTGAAGCTCTCTTT. The gene calls are TRBV6-5 and TRBJ1-1; TRBD1 agrees at 9 bases. Germline CDR1 and CDR2: MNHEY and SVGAGI. This CDR3 has 17 amino acids.

This chain joins TRBV9 and TRBJ1-3; no clear D gene. V lost 0 bases and J lost 1, with 5 bases in between. This CDR3 region has 14 residues. CDR1 is SGDLS, CDR2 YYNGEE, per germline. CDR3: CASSVGESGNTIYF. The CDR3 nucleotides are TGTGCCAGCAGCGTAGGGGAATCTGGAAACACCATATATTTT.

This clonotype was recorded many times. This chain connects TRBV5-6 to TRBJ2-7; 8 nucleotides line up with TRBD2. Trimming at V came to 3 bases and at J to 3 bases, leaving 14 bases not matched to a gene. Germline CDR1 SGHDT, CDR2 YYEEEE. The CDR3 is 17 residues long. CDR3 in amino acids: CASSSTPSGGPIYEQYF. CDR3 in DNA: TGTGCCAGCAGCTCCACCCCTTCGGGGGGGCCAATCTACGAGCAGTACTTC.

J is TRBJ2-6 and V is TRBV9; D is undetermined. This CDR3 spans 14 amino acids. Germline V gene lookup returns CDR1 SGDLS and CDR2 YYNGEE. Trimming pared 0 bases from V and 4 bases from J, leaving 5 bases between. This chain's CDR3 is CASSVDSGANVLTF. The CDR3 DNA reads TGTGCCAGCAGCGTAGATTCAGGGGCCAACGTCCTGACTTTC.

This clonotype was counted between two and nine times. The chain carries TRBV5-1 and TRBJ2-3; no definite D call. CDR1 and CDR2 from the germline V gene are SGHRS and YFSETQ. Trimming pared 7 bases from V and 4 bases from J, leaving 10 bases between. This CDR3 contains 12 residues. CDR3 nucleotides: TGCGCCAGCGCCGTGGGCGCAGATACGCAGTATTTT. Its protein product is CASAVGADTQYF.